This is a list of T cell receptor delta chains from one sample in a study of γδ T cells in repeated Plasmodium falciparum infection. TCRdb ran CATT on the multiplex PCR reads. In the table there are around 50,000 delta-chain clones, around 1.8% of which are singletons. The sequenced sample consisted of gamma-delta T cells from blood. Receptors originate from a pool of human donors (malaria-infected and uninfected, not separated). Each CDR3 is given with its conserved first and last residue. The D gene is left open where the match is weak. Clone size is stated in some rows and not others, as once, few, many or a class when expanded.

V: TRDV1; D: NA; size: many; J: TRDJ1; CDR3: CALGECTSGDAPPTDKLIF; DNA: TGTGCTCTTGGGGAATGCACCTCAGGGGACGCGCCACCCACCGATAAACTCATCTTT
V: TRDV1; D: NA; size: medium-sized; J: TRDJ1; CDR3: CALGERERLHSNGGELPGLIF; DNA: TGTGCTCTTGGGGAACGAGAGCGCCTACATTCGAACGGGGGGGAACTGCCCGGACTCATCTTT
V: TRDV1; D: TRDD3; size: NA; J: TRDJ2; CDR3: CALWFPLAGLHTLNVLGDWLTAQLFF; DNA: TGTGCTCTTTGGTTCCCTCTGGCGGGGCTACATACCCTAAACGTACTGGGGGATTGGTTGACAGCACAACTCTTCTTT
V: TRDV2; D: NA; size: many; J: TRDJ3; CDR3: CACDTAGGGGGSSWDTRQMFF; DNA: TGTGCCTGTGACACCGCAGGAGGTGGGGGGGGAAGCTCCTGGGACACCCGACAGATGTTTTTC
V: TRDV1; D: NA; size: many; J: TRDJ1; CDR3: CALGELLSRVGVLSYTDKLIF; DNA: TGTGCTCTTGGGGAACTACTATCAAGGGTGGGGGTCCTATCGTACACCGATAAACTCATCTTT
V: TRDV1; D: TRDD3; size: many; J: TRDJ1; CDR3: CALGEPTSWGMPPDKLIF; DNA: TGTGCTCTTGGGGAACCGACTAGTTGGGGGATGCCTCCCGATAAACTCATCTTT
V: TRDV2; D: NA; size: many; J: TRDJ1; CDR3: CACEEPNKLIF; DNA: TGTGCCTGTGAAGAACCCAATAAACTCATCTTT
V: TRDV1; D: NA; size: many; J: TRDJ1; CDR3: CALGEAFPPLYTDKLIF; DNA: TGTGCTCTTGGGGAGGCCTTTCCGCCATTGTACACCGATAAACTCATCTTT
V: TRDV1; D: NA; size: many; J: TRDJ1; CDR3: CALTEKVPTGGYGCCGEQYTDKLIF; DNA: NA
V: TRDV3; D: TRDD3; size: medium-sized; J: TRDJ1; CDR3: CAFRGYELGWMSPADKLIF; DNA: TGTGCCTTTAGGGGATACGAGTTAGGGTGGATGAGTCCGGCCGATAAACTCATCTTT
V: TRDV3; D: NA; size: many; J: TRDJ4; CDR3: CALSWGFPTRTTPRVRPLIF; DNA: TGTGCCTTGTCCTGGGGGTTTCCTACCCGTACTACCCCAAGGGTTAGACCCCTGATCTTT
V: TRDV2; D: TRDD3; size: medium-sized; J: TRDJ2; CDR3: CACDRLGDTLTAQLFF; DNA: TGTGCCTGTGACAGACTGGGGGATACTTTGACAGCACAACTCTTCTTT